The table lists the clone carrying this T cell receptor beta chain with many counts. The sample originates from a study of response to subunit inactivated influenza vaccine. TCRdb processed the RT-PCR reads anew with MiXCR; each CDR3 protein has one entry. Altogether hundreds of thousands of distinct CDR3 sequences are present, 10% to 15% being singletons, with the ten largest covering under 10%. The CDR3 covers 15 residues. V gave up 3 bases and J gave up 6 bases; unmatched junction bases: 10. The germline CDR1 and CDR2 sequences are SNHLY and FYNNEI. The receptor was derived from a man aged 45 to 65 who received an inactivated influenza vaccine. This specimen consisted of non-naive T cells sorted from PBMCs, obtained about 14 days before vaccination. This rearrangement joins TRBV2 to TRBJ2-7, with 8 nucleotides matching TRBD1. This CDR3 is CASSDIWTGTREQYF. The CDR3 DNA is TGTGCCAGCAGTGACATCTGGACAGGGACCCGCGAGCAGTACTTC.